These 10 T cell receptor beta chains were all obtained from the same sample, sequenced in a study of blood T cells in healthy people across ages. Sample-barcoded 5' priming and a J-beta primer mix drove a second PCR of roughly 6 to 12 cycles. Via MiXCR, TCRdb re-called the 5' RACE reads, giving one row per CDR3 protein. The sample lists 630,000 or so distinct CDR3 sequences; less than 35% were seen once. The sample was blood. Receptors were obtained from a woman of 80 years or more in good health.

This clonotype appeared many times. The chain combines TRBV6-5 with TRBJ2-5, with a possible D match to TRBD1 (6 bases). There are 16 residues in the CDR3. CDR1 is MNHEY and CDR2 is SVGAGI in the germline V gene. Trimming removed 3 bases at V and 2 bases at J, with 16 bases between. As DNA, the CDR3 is TGTGCCAGCAGTTATAGTCCAGGGGTCTTACAAGAGACCCAGTACTTC. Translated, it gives CASSYSPGVLQETQYF.

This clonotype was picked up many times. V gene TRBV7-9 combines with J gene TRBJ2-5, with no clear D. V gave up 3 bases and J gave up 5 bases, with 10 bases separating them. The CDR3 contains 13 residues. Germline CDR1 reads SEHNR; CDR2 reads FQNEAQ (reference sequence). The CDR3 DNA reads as TGTGCCAGCAGCTTTATCGCGGAGGAGACCCAGTACTTC. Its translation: CASSFIAEETQYF.

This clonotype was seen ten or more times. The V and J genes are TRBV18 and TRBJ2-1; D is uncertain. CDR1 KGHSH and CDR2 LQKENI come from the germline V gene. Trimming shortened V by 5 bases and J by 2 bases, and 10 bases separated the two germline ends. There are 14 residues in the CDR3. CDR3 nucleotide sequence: TGTGCCAGCTCAATCGGCAGCACCTACAATGAGCAGTTCTTC. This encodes CASSIGSTYNEQFF.

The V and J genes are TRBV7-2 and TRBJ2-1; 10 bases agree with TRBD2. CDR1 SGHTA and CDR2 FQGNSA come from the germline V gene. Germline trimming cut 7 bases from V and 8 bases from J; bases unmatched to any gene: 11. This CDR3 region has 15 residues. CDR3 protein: CASNPRPGLADEQFF. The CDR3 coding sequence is TGTGCCAGCAACCCCCGACCCGGACTAGCGGATGAGCAGTTCTTC.

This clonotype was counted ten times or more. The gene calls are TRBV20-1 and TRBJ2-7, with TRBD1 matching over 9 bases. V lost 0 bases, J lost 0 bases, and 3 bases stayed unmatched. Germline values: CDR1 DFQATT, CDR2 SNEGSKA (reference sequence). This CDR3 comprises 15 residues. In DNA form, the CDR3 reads TGCAGTGCTAGAGATTGGGACAGGGTCTCCTACGAGCAGTACTTC. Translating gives CSARDWDRVSYEQYF.

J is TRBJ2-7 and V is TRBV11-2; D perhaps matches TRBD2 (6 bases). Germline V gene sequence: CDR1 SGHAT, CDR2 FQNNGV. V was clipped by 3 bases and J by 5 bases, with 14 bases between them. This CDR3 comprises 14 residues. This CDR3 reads CASSFNGGRDEQYF. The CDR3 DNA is TGTGCCAGCAGCTTTAACGGGGGTCGGGACGAGCAGTACTTC.

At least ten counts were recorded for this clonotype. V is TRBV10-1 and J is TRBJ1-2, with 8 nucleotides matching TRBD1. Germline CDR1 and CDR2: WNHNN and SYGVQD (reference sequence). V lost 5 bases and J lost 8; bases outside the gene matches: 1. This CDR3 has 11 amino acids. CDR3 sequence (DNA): TGCGCCAGCAGTAGGGACAGGGGCTACACCTTC. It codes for CASSRDRGYTF.

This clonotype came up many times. This CDR3 is CASSPGLGFEQFF. DNA for the CDR3: TGCGCCAGCAGCCCTGGACTAGGCTTTGAGCAGTTCTTC. This rearrangement joins TRBV5-1 to TRBJ2-1; 7 nucleotides align to TRBD2. Germline CDR1 reads SGHRS; CDR2 reads YFSETQ. The CDR3 consists of 13 residues. Trimming cost V 4 bases and J 9 bases; bases outside gene matches: 7.

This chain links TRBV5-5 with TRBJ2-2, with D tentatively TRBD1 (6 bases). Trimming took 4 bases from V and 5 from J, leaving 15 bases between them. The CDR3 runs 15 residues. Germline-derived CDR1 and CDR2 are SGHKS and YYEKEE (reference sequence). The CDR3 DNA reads TGTGCCAGCAGCCGGACCGGGACAATGACCGGGGAGCTGTTTTTT. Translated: CASSRTGTMTGELFF.

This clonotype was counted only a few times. The CDR3 loop is CASSSNRPVGNTIYF. The CDR3 DNA reads TGTGCCAGCAGTTCCAACAGGCCCGTGGGAAACACCATATATTTT. This sequence joins TRBV12-3 or TRBV12-4 and TRBJ1-3; possibly TRBD1 for D (5 bases). V was cut by 4 bases and J by 4 bases, with 14 bases left in between. This CDR3 has 15 amino acids.